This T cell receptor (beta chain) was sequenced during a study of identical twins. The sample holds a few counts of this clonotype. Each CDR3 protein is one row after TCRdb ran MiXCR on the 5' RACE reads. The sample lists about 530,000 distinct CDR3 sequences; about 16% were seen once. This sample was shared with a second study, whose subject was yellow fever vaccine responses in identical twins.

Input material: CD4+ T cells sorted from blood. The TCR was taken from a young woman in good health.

CDR3 region: CSADREETQYF. Written as DNA, the CDR3 is TGCAGCGCCGACAGGGAAGAGACCCAGTACTTC. The chain carries TRBV29-1 and TRBJ2-5; TRBD1 matches at 7 bases. With 7 bases clipped from V and 3 bases from J, the junction kept 2 bases outside the gene matches. There are 11 residues in the CDR3. Germline lookup yields CDR1 SQVTM and CDR2 ANQGSEA.